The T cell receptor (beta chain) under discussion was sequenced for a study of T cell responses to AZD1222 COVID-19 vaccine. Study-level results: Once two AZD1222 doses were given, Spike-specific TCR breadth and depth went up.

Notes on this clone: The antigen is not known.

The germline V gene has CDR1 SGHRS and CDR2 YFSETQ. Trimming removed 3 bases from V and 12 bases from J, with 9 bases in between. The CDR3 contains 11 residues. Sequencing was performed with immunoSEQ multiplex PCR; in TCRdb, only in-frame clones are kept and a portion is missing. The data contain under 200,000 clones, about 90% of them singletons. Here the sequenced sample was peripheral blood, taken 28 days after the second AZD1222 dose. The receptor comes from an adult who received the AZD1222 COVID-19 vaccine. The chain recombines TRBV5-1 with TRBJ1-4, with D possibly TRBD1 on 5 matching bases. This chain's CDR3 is CASSSGLELFF. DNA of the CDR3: TGCGCCAGCAGCTCAGGGTTGGAACTGTTTTTT.